This T cell receptor beta chain was sequenced during a study of OX40 agonist ivuxolimab in advanced cancers. As for the study in general: Ivuxolimab was administered intravenously to patients at 0.01 to 10 mg/kg every 2 weeks.

Of note for this clone: Its antigen is not known.

Broader study findings: Normalized T-cell clonal expansion was also low in a subset of nonresponders. Dosing at 0.1 to 3.0 mg/kg was accompanied by clonal expansion of CD4+ and CD8+ blood T cells by week 6.

Sequencing was performed with immunoSEQ multiplex PCR; in TCRdb, only in-frame clones are kept and a portion is missing. The table lists some 77,000 clones, about 86% of them singletons. The sampling schedule covered blood at baseline, cycle 4 day 1, and cycle 7 day 1. The V gene end was trimmed by 4 bases and the J gene end by 4 bases; junction bases not matched to a gene: 1. CDR3 size: 13 residues. Germline V CDR1 and CDR2: SGHTA, FQGNSA. This rearrangement joins TRBV7-2 to TRBJ1-5; 7 nucleotides agree with TRBD1. Sample: CD4+ or CD8+ T cells sorted from blood, taken in a trial of the OX40 agonist ivuxolimab. This TCR was recovered from an adult with an advanced solid tumor such as melanoma, head and neck, liver or kidney cancer. This chain's CDR3 is CASSSRGNQPQHF. In DNA form, the CDR3 reads TGTGCCAGCAGCTCCAGGGGGAATCAGCCCCAGCATTTT.